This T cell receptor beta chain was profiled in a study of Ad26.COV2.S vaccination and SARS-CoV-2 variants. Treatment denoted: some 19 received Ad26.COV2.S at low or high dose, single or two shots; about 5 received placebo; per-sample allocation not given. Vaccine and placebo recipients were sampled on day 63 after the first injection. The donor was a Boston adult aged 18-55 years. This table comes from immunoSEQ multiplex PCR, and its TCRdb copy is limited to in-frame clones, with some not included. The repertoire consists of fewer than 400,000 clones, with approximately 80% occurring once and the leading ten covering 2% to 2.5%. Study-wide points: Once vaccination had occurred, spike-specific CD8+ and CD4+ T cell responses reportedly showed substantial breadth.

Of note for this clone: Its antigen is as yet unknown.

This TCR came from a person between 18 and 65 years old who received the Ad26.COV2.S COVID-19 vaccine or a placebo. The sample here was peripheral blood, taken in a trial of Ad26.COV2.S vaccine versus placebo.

The CDR3 DNA reads TGTGCCAGCAGCTTGGTTACGGGGTCAGTCACTGAAGCTTTCTTT. Amino acid sequence: CASSLVTGSVTEAFF. This chain connects TRBV5-8 to TRBJ1-1; unclear D gene. The germline gives CDR1 SGHTS, CDR2 YDEGEE. V gave up 0 bases and J gave up 4 bases, with 13 bases separating them. The CDR3 length is 15 residues. Full variable domain (remainder filled in from reference TRBV5-8 and TRBJ1-1): EAGVTQSPTHLIKTRGQQATLRCSPISGHTSVYWYQQALGLGLQFLLWYDEGEERNRGNFPPRFSGRQFPNYSSELNVNALELEDSALYLCASSLVTGSVTEAFFGQGTRLTVV.